This entry lists 20 T cell receptor beta chains sequenced from one sample in a study of cytotoxic CD8 clonotypes in ibrutinib-treated CLL. Produced via immunoSEQ multiplex PCR; TCRdb's table is partial and in-frame only. Of more than 70,000 clones in the sample, 70% to 80% were seen once. Sequences were derived from PBMCs, sampled after 12 months of ibrutinib treatment. Receptors were obtained from a human donor with chronic lymphocytic leukemia.

The chain joins TRBV29-1 to TRBJ1-1; no clear D. V lost 6 bases and J lost 2, with 10 bases in between. CDR3 length equals 12 residues. From germline, CDR1 is SQVTM and CDR2 ANQGSEA. Here the CDR3 DNA reads TGCAGCGTAACCCGCTCTAACACTGAAGCTTTCTTT. Translating gives CSVTRSNTEAFF. Full variable domain (rest looked up from reference TRBV29-1 and TRBJ1-1): SAVISQKPSRDICQRGTSLTIQCQVDSQVTMMFWYRQQPGQSLTLIATANQGSEATYESGFVIDKFPISRPNLTFSTLTVSNMSPEDSSIYLCSVTRSNTEAFFGQGTRLTVV.

The chain couples TRBV2 to TRBJ2-7, with TRBD1 as a possible D gene (6 bases). The CDR3 is made up of 15 amino acids. Trimming stripped 2 bases from V and 2 bases from J, with 13 bases between. Germline CDR1 is SNHLY and CDR2 is FYNNEI. CDR3 DNA sequence: TGTGCCAGCAGTGAATACACAGGGAGCCCCTACGAGCAGTACTTC. Residues: CASSEYTGSPYEQYF.

This rearrangement joins TRBV6-5 to TRBJ2-5, with a possible D match to TRBD1 (5 bases). This CDR3 spans 15 amino acids. CDR1 and CDR2 from the germline V gene are MNHEY and SVGAGI. Trimming cost V 0 bases and J 3 bases, with 11 bases left between them. CDR3 nucleotides: TGTGCCAGCAGTTACTCGACGGCCAGGGAAGAGACCCAGTACTTC. Translating gives CASSYSTAREETQYF.

The V gene is TRBV7-3, the J gene TRBJ2-3, with 8 bases identical to TRBD2. This CDR3 is built from 17 residues. Unmatched junction bases numbered 13, after V lost 5 bases and J lost 3 bases. CDR1 and CDR2 (germline): SGHTA, FQGTGA. Here the CDR3 reads CASSPSAGGGVTDTQYF. The DNA for the CDR3 is TGTGCCAGCAGCCCCTCCGCGGGGGGTGGTGTAACAGATACGCAGTATTTT.

This rearrangement joins TRBV5-4 to TRBJ2-7; a weak D match, TRBD2 (6 bases). Germline CDR1 reads SGHNT; CDR2 reads YYREEE (reference sequence). The V end was cut by 1 base, the J end by 6 bases, with 8 bases between. The length of the CDR3 is 12 residues. CDR3 region: CASSLPGGEQYF. As DNA, the CDR3 is TGTGCCAGCAGCTTGCCCGGGGGCGAGCAGTACTTC.

This chain links TRBV7-9 with TRBJ1-2, with 9 bases that match TRBD1. The CDR3 loop spans 14 amino acids. Germline loops: CDR1 SEHNR, CDR2 FQNEAQ (reference sequence). Unmatched junction bases numbered 3, after V lost 5 bases and J lost 2 bases. The CDR3 spells CASSTGQGNYGYTF. The CDR3 DNA sequence: TGTGCCAGCAGCACAGGACAGGGGAACTATGGCTACACCTTC.

This clone was seen once. The chain uses TRBV6-5 and TRBJ2-3, with D possibly matching TRBD1 (6 bases). The germline V and J ends were trimmed by 6 bases and 6 bases, with 19 bases remaining between them. This CDR3 contains 15 residues. The germline CDR1 and CDR2 sequences are MNHEY and SVGAGI. The CDR3 bases are TGTGCCAGCAGCACGACAGGCGCTACTGGGGATACGCAGTATTTT. It yields the protein CASSTTGATGDTQYF.

The rearrangement links TRBV7-3 to TRBJ2-5; D not resolved. Looked up from germline, CDR1 is SGHTA and CDR2 is FQGTGA. This CDR3 spans 14 amino acids. Between the trimmed V and J ends, which lost 2 bases and 4 bases, there was a span of 11 bases. Here the CDR3 reads CASSLLGRRETQYF. The CDR3 nucleotides are TGTGCCAGCAGCTTATTAGGACGGAGAGAGACCCAGTACTTC.

This clone was observed a handful of times. The chain has TRBV13 and TRBJ2-7; no clear D. Trimming took off 2 bases at V and 0 bases at J, with 17 bases between the two ends. CDR3 length equals 17 residues. Germline V CDR1 and CDR2: PRHDT, FYEKMQ (reference sequence). The CDR3 nucleotides read TGTGCCAGCAGCTTATATCTCCGGACCGACCACTCCTACGAGCAGTACTTC. Residues: CASSLYLRTDHSYEQYF.

The chain is built from TRBV19 and TRBJ1-5; 7 nucleotides agree with TRBD1. With V trimmed by 9 bases and J by 3 bases, 11 bases remained unmatched. The CDR3 extends over 15 amino acids. CDR1 and CDR2 (germline): LNHDA, SQIVND (reference sequence). Here the CDR3 DNA reads TGTGCCAGCAACAGACAGGGAGGTTTCAATCAGCCCCAGCATTTT. It specifies CASNRQGGFNQPQHF.

J is TRBJ2-3 and V is TRBV18; 11 bases align to TRBD2. J was trimmed by 6 bases and V by 3 bases; bases with no gene match: 14. The germline V gene has CDR1 KGHSH and CDR2 LQKENI. This CDR3 is built from 18 residues. In nucleotides, the CDR3 is TGTGCCAGCTCACCGGGACTCGCCTTAGCGGGGGGGCGCGATACGCAGTATTTT. It yields the protein CASSPGLALAGGRDTQYF.

This chain connects TRBV5-1 to TRBJ2-1, with 9 positions matching TRBD2. Germline CDR1 is SGHRS and CDR2 is YFSETQ. This CDR3 has 16 amino acids. The V gene end was trimmed by 0 bases and the J gene end by 2 bases; junction bases not matched to a gene: 3. In DNA, the CDR3 is TGCGCCAGCAGCTTGGAGGCTAGCGGGGCCTACAATGAGCAGTTCTTC. It translates to CASSLEASGAYNEQFF.

This clone showed up just once. The chain is built from TRBV4-2 and TRBJ1-2, with a tentative D call TRBD1 (5 bases). Trimming took 1 base from V and 5 from J, leaving 11 bases between them. Germline lookup yields CDR1 LGHNA and CDR2 YNFKEQ. This CDR3 comprises 14 residues. The CDR3 sequence: CASSQAFDSYGYTF. The CDR3 coding sequence is TGTGCCAGCAGCCAAGCTTTTGACAGTTATGGCTACACCTTC.

The chain employs TRBV5-8 and TRBJ2-3; TRBD2 matches 9 bases. The CDR3 contains 16 residues. Germline V CDR1 and CDR2: SGHTS, YDEGEE. V shed 0 bases, J shed 2 bases, and the junction held 4 bases outside the gene matches. Written as DNA, the CDR3 is TGTGCCAGCAGCTTGGGACTAGCGGAGCTCACAGATACGCAGTATTTT. It is translated as CASSLGLAELTDTQYF. Looking up the rest from reference TRBV5-8 and TRBJ2-3 gives the full variable domain: EAGVTQSPTHLIKTRGQQATLRCSPISGHTSVYWYQQALGLGLQFLLWYDEGEERNRGNFPPRFSGRQFPNYSSELNVNALELEDSALYLCASSLGLAELTDTQYFGPGTRLTVL.

This chain links TRBV18 with TRBJ1-1; 7 bases agree with TRBD1. With 3 bases clipped from V and 11 bases from J, the junction kept 12 bases outside the gene matches. The CDR3 spans 14 residues. Germline values: CDR1 KGHSH, CDR2 LQKENI. CDR3 protein: CASSPSDRVPGAFF. CDR3 DNA sequence: TGTGCCAGCTCACCCTCAGACAGGGTCCCTGGGGCTTTCTTT.

The rearrangement links TRBV7-2 to TRBJ2-3, with TRBD2 matching over 8 bases. This CDR3 contains 16 residues. V lost 0 bases to trimming and J lost 5 bases; unmatched junction nucleotides: 7. Germline V CDR1 and CDR2: SGHTA, FQGNSA. CDR3 region: CASSLARGGRGDTQYF. The CDR3 nucleotides are TGTGCCAGCAGCTTAGCGCGCGGGGGGCGGGGAGATACGCAGTATTTT.

The chain carries TRBV7-9 and TRBJ2-5, with D possibly matching TRBD1 (5 bases). V gave up 4 bases and J gave up 1 base, with 10 bases separating them. CDR1 SEHNR and CDR2 FQNEAQ come from the germline V gene (reference sequence). The CDR3 contains 14 residues. The CDR3 DNA reads as TGTGCCAGCAGCTCAGGCCAGGGCCAAGAGACCCAGTACTTC. Its translation is CASSSGQGQETQYF.

The V call is TRBV10-3, the J call TRBJ2-1, with 9 bases aligning to TRBD2. This CDR3 contains 14 residues. V lost 10 bases, J lost 10 bases, and 14 bases stayed unmatched. Per germline, CDR1 ENHRY and CDR2 SYGVKD. CDR3 sequence (DNA): TGTGCCACACAACCGGGACTAGCCGGGCGGGAGCAGTTCTTC. This translates into CATQPGLAGREQFF.

The rearrangement joins TRBV7-6 to TRBJ2-7; D perhaps matches TRBD2 (6 bases). Trimming shortened V by 3 bases and J by 5 bases, and 17 bases separated the two germline ends. The CDR3 contains 15 residues. The germline gives CDR1 SGHVS, CDR2 FNYEAQ. As DNA, the CDR3 is TGTGCCAGCAGCTTGCTTTACGGGGGAACCGACGAGCAGTACTTC. Translated: CASSLLYGGTDEQYF. The full variable domain, with the rest looked up from reference TRBV7-6 and TRBJ2-7, is GAGVSQSPRYKVTKRGQDVALRCDPISGHVSLYWYRQALGQGPEFLTYFNYEAQQDKSGLPNDRFSAERPEGSISTLTIQRTEQRDSAMYRCASSLLYGGTDEQYFGPGTRLTVT.

The chain combines TRBV4-1 with TRBJ1-2, with D perhaps TRBD1 (6 bases). Trimming removed 0 bases from V and 8 bases from J, with 10 bases in between. Germline CDR1 reads MGHRA; CDR2 reads YSYEKL. There are 13 residues in the CDR3. DNA of the CDR3: TGCGCCAGCAGCCAAGATGGTAGGGGGGGCTACACCTTC. Translation gives CASSQDGRGGYTF.